The 11 T cell receptor beta chains below were found in one sample sequenced in a study of T cell responses to AZD1222 COVID-19 vaccine. Here immunoSEQ multiplex PCR was the method, and the copy in TCRdb shows in-frame clones only, minus some. The top ten hold roughly 1.9% of the sample, which has about 180,000 clones, 92% seen once. Sample: peripheral blood, taken 28 days after the second AZD1222 dose. The receptors shown here come from an adult who received the AZD1222 COVID-19 vaccine.

This clone was found a few times. The V gene is TRBV3-1 (or the pseudogene TRBV3-2), the J gene TRBJ2-7; the D is unclear. Trimming shortened V by 3 bases and J by 2 bases, and 14 bases separated the two germline ends. Germline V lookup: CDR1 LGHDT, CDR2 YNNKEL (reference sequence). The CDR3 consists of 15 residues. The DNA for the CDR3 is TGTGCCAGCAGCCAGATGGCCTCCTTCACCTACGAGCAGTACTTC. Translating it yields CASSQMASFTYEQYF.

The chain combines TRBV6-1 with TRBJ2-1; D gene uncertain. CDR1 and CDR2 from the germline V gene are MNHNS and SASEGT. The CDR3 totals 14 residues. V was clipped by 1 base and J by 6 bases, with 10 bases between them. The CDR3, as DNA: TGTGCCAGCAGTGAAGGGGTCCCACGCAATGAGCAGTTCTTC. Its translation is CASSEGVPRNEQFF.

This chain connects TRBV19 to TRBJ2-1; D gene unclear. Trimming cost V 3 bases and J 6 bases, with 18 bases left between them. The CDR3 contains 16 residues. CDR1 and CDR2 from the germline V gene are LNHDA and SQIVND (reference sequence). The CDR3 bases are TGTGCCAGTAGTATCCCCCTCAGAACGGGTGTCAATGAGCAGTTCTTC. Encoded protein: CASSIPLRTGVNEQFF.

This clone came up a few times. The chain couples TRBV6-2 or TRBV6-3 to TRBJ2-7, with D maybe TRBD1 (5 bases). The germline V gene encodes CDR1 MNHEY and CDR2 SVGEGT. Trimming shortened V by 4 bases and J by 10 bases, and 11 bases separated the two germline ends. This CDR3 spans 11 amino acids. The CDR3 coding sequence is TGTGCCAGCAGTTCACAGGACCCCCAGTACTTC. Translation: CASSSQDPQYF.

This rearrangement joins TRBV28 to TRBJ1-3, with TRBD1 identical over 10 bases. The CDR3 loop spans 18 amino acids. V lost 8 bases and J lost 0; bases outside the gene matches: 13. Germline lookup yields CDR1 MDHEN and CDR2 SYDVKM. The CDR3 loop reads CASGGTGEYSSSGNTIYF. The CDR3 DNA sequence: TGTGCCAGCGGAGGGACAGGGGAATATTCCTCCTCTGGAAACACCATATATTTT.

The chain is built from TRBV19 and TRBJ1-5, with TRBD1 as a possible D gene (6 bases). This CDR3 is 13 amino acids long. The germline V and J ends were trimmed by 4 bases and 7 bases, with 11 bases remaining between them. Germline CDR1 reads LNHDA; CDR2 reads SQIVND (reference sequence). In nucleotides, the CDR3 is TGTGCCAGTAGTACCCACGGGGGCCAGCCCCAGCATTTT. Translated, it gives CASSTHGGQPQHF.

The chain carries TRBV6-2 or TRBV6-3 and TRBJ2-7; tentatively, D is TRBD1 (5 bases). Trimming removed 0 bases from V and 2 bases from J, with 11 bases in between. Germline CDR1 is MNHEY and CDR2 is SVGEGT. The CDR3 consists of 15 residues. CDR3 loop: CASSYSVVRAYEQYF. The CDR3 DNA follows: TGTGCCAGCAGTTACTCTGTGGTCAGGGCCTACGAGCAGTACTTC.

V is TRBV18 and J is TRBJ2-7; tentatively, D is TRBD1 (6 bases). CDR3 length equals 13 residues. The germline V gene has CDR1 KGHSH and CDR2 LQKENI. V lost 5 bases and J 4 bases, leaving 12 bases between the germline ends. CDR3 protein: CASSKGQQYEQYF. For the CDR3, the DNA is TGTGCCAGCTCAAAAGGACAGCAATACGAGCAGTACTTC.

V gene TRBV12-3 or TRBV12-4 combines with J gene TRBJ1-1, with 7 bases identical to TRBD1. The V and J ends lost 2 bases and 11 bases, in that order; junction bases with no gene match: 2. This CDR3 is 11 amino acids long. This CDR3 is CASSLNRGAFF. Here the CDR3 DNA reads TGTGCCAGCAGTTTAAACAGGGGCGCTTTCTTT.

The chain is built from TRBV7-2 and TRBJ1-2; D perhaps matches TRBD1 (6 bases). CDR1 is SGHTA and CDR2 is FQGNSA in the germline V gene. With 1 base removed from V and 0 bases from J, the gap between germline ends came to 12 bases. This CDR3 region has 16 residues. CDR3 sequence: CASSLGTDVTNYGYTF. Written as DNA, the CDR3 is TGTGCCAGCAGCTTAGGGACAGATGTTACTAACTATGGCTACACCTTC.

The chain joins TRBV4-3 to TRBJ2-3, with 11 bases matching TRBD2. V lost 4 bases to trimming and J lost 4 bases; unmatched junction nucleotides: 7. Per germline, CDR1 LGHNA and CDR2 YSLEER. This CDR3 has 16 amino acids. This CDR3 reads CASSPRLAGLSDTQYF. CDR3 nucleotides: TGCGCCAGCAGCCCGCGACTAGCGGGGTTGTCAGATACGCAGTATTTT.